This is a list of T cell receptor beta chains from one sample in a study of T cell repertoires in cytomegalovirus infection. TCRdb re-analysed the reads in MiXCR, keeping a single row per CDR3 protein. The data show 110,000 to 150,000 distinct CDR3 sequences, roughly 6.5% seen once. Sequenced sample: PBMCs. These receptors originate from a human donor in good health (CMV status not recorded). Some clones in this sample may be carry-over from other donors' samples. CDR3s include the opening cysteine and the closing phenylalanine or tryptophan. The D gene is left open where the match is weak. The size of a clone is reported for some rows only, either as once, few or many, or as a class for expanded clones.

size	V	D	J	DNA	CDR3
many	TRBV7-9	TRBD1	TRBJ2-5	TGTGCCAGCAGCTTAGGGGACAGGGGGCTTCAAGAGACCCAGTACTTC	CASSLGDRGLQETQYF
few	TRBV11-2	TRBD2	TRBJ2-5	TGTGCCAGCACCTATAATAGCGGGGGAAAAGAGACCCAGTACTTC	CASTYNSGGKETQYF
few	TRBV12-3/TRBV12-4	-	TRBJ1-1	TGTGCCAGCAGCCCGCTTAACATGAACACTGAAGCTTTCTTT	CASSPLNMNTEAFF
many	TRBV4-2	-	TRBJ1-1	TGTGCCAGCAGCCAAGAAATCAGGGTTACTGGAGCCTCGAACACTGAAGCTTTCTTT	CASSQEIRVTGASNTEAFF
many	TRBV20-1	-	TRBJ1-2	TGCAGTGCTAGAGATCAGCAGGGCTACTATGGCTACACCTTC	CSARDQQGYYGYTF
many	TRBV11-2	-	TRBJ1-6	TGTGCCAGCAGCCCGGGGGTAAATTCACCCCTCCACTTT	CASSPGVNSPLHF
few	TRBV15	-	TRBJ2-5	TGTGCCACCAGCAGAGATCTTTCGGGACTGCTGGAGACCCAGTACTTC	CATSRDLSGLLETQYF
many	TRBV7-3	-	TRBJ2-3	TGTGCCAGCAGCCCAGCCGGACGGAGCACAGATACGCAGTATTTT	CASSPAGRSTDTQYF
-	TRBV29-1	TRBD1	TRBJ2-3	TGCAGCGTTGAAGTGAGAGGGGGCAGCGCAGATACGCAGTATTTT	CSVEVRGGSADTQYF
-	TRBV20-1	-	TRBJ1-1	TGCAGTGCTAGCGGGAGGGTTGCTGAAGCTTTCTTT	CSASGRVAEAFF
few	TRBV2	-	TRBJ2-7	TGTGCCAGCAGTGTAATAAGGGGATACGAGCAGTACTTC	CASSVIRGYEQYF
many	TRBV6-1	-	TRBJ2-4	TGTGCCAGCAGTGGCCCCAGTCTAGCCAAAAACATTCAGTACTTC	CASSGPSLAKNIQYF
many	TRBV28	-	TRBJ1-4	TGTGCCAGCAGAAAACCGGCGAATGAAAAACTGTTTTTT	CASRKPANEKLFF
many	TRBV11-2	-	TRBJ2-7	TGTGCCAGCAGCTTAGGGGATTCCTACGAGCAGTACTTC	CASSLGDSYEQYF
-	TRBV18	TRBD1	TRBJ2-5	TGTGCCAGCTCACCACCGTCACAGGGGAACCAAGAGACCCAGTACTTC	CASSPPSQGNQETQYF
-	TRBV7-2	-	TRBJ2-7	TGTGCCTGCAGCTTAGTACCCCAGAGCTCCTACGAGCAGTACTTC	CACSLVPQSSYEQYF
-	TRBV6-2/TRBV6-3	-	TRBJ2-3	TGTGCCAGCAGCCCTGACTTGGGTACGCAGTATTTT	CASSPDLGTQYF
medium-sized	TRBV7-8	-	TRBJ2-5	TGTGCCAGCAGCTTAGTCAGTAATTTGCAACTAGTTCAAGAGACCCAGTACTTC	CASSLVSNLQLVQETQYF
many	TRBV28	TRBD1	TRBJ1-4	TGTGCCAGCACCGCGGACAGGGTGAGGGAAAAACTGTTTTTT	CASTADRVREKLFF
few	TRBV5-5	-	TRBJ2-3	TGTGCCAGCAGCTTTGGAGCGAACACAGATACGCAGTATTTT	CASSFGANTDTQYF
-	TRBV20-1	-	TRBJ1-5	TGCAGTGTTGGGGGGGGCTCGGGTCAGCCCCAGCATTTT	CSVGGGSGQPQHF
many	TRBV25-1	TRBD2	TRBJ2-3	TGTGCCAGCAGCGGCGGGGGGGCATTGGATACGCAGTATTTT	CASSGGGALDTQYF
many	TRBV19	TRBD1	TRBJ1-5	TGTGCCAGTAGTGGGGGGACAGGGGGCGGCGGCAATCAGCCCCAGCATTTT	CASSGGTGGGGNQPQHF
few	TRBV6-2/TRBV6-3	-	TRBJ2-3	TGTGCCAGCAGCCCATGGGGGGGCTCGGGCACAGATACGCAGTATTTT	CASSPWGGSGTDTQYF
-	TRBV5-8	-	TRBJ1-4	TGTGCCAGCAGCAGGGGCAGGGGAGGGGATGAAAAACTGTTTTTT	CASSRGRGGDEKLFF
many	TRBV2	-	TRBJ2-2	TGTGCCAGCAGTGTGGCGTGGAACACCGGGGAGCTGTTTTTT	CASSVAWNTGELFF
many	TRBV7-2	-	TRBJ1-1	TGTGCCAGCAGCGAGTGGACGGGAGGCACTGAAGCTTTCTTT	CASSEWTGGTEAFF
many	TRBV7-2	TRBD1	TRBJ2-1	TGTGCCAGCAGCCCCAGACAGGGGGAGGCCTACAATGAGCAGTTCTTC	CASSPRQGEAYNEQFF
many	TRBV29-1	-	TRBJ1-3	TGCAGCGCGGGGGGCTCTGGAAACACCATATATTTT	CSAGGSGNTIYF
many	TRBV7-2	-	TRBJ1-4	TGTGCCAGCAGCTTATGGGCAGGGGATGAAAAACTGTTTTTT	CASSLWAGDEKLFF
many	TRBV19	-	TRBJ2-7	TGTGCCAGTAGTATGCAACAGGGAAACTACGAGCAGTACTTC	CASSMQQGNYEQYF
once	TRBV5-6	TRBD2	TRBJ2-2	TGTGCCAGCAGCTTGTGGCTAGCGGGGGCCTACACCGGGGAGCTGTTTTTT	CASSLWLAGAYTGELFF
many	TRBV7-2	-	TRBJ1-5	TGTGCCAGCAGCTTAGCGCTGGGGGTAGGACAGCCCCAGCATTTT	CASSLALGVGQPQHF
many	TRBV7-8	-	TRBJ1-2	TGTGCCAGCAGCTCCGTGGCAGGGGAAAGTGGCTACACCTTC	CASSSVAGESGYTF
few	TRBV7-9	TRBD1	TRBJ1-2	TGTGCCTCACAGGGGGGACGGAGGTCGATTTATGGCTACACCTTC	CASQGGRRSIYGYTF
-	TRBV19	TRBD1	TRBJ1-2	TGTGCCAGTAGTTCCTCGACAGGGGTCTATGGCTACACCTTC	CASSSSTGVYGYTF
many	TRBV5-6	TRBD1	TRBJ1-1	TGTGCCAGCAGCCTCTCACAGGGGGCCGATGAAGCTTTCTTT	CASSLSQGADEAFF
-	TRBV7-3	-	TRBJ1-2	TGTGCCAGCAGCTTAGATGGGCTACTATATGGCTACACCTTC	CASSLDGLLYGYTF
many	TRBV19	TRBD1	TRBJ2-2	TGTGCCAGTAGTATATCTGACAGGGGTCGAGGCACCGGGGAGCTGTTTTTT	CASSISDRGRGTGELFF
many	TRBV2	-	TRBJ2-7	TGTGCCAGCAGGTTCAGGTACGAGCAGTACTTC	CASRFRYEQYF
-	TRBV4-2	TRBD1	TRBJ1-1	TGTGCCAGCAGCCAAGACCGGACAGGGGGCTTGGAAGCTTCCTTT	CASSQDRTGGLEASF
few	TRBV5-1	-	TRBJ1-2	TGCGCCAGCAACGGAGACAGCACCAGCTATGGCTACACCTTC	CASNGDSTSYGYTF
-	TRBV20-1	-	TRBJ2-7	TGCAGTGCTCAAAGAGGCGGGGAGTCCTACGAGCAGTACTTC	CSAQRGGESYEQYF
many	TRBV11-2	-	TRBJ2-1	TGTGCCAGCAGCTTGAGTCGGGGTCGTGAGCAGTTCTTC	CASSLSRGREQFF
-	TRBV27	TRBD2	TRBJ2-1	TGTGCCAGCAGTTTCCGCCGACTAGCGGGTCACAATGAGCAGTTCTTC	CASSFRRLAGHNEQFF
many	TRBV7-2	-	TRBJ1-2	TGTGCCAGCAGCTTAGATTTCGGGGGCAACTATGGCTACACCTTC	CASSLDFGGNYGYTF
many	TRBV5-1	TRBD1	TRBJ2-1	TGCGCCAGCAGCTGGGCTAAATTAGTACCCGGGACAGGCCCGAGCTCCTACAATGAGCAGTTCTTC	CASSWAKLVPGTGPSSYNEQFF
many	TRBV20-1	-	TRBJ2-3	TGCAGTGCTAGGGACTCCGGGACCGGCACAGATACGCAGTATTTT	CSARDSGTGTDTQYF
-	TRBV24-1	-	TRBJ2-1	TGTGCCACCAGTGATTTCAGGGGTTCGAGCTCCTACAATGAGCAGTTCTTC	CATSDFRGSSSYNEQFF
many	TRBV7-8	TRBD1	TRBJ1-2	TGTGCCAGCAGCTCCCGGGACAGCCGCTATGGCTACACCTTC	CASSSRDSRYGYTF
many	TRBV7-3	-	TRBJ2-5	TGTGCCAGCAGCCCGGAGGTTGGGGAGACCCAGTACTTC	CASSPEVGETQYF
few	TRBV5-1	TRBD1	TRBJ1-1	TGCGCCAGCAGCTTGGCTCCCCTCACAGGGGGCGAAGGCACTGAAGCTTTCTTT	CASSLAPLTGGEGTEAFF
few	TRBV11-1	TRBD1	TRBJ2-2	TGTGCCAGCAGCAGGACAGGGTCGGGCACCGGGGAGCTGTTTTTT	CASSRTGSGTGELFF